This T cell receptor beta chain was sequenced for a study of OX40 agonist ivuxolimab in advanced cancers. Study-level information: Given to patients was ivuxolimab, an agonistic anti-OX40 (CD134) antibody. The study's findings and limits: CD4+ and CD8+ T cells in blood underwent clonal expansion by week 6 at 0.1 to 3.0 mg/kg. The expanded peripheral T cells' antigen specificity was not determined.

In regard to this clone: Its antigen is unknown.

TCRdb keeps only in-frame clones here, not all; method: immunoSEQ multiplex PCR. Found here are tens of thousands of clones, about 92% of them singletons; the top ten hold around 0.63%. Germline V gene sequence: CDR1 MNHEY, CDR2 SVGAGI. V was clipped by 7 bases and J by 7 bases, with 10 bases between them. The CDR3 extends over 12 amino acids. The study sampled blood at baseline, cycle 4 day 1, and cycle 7 day 1. This TCR was sampled from an adult with an advanced solid tumor such as melanoma, head and neck, liver or kidney cancer. The chain couples TRBV6-5 to TRBJ1-4; D is unclear. Sample: CD4+ or CD8+ T cells sorted from blood, taken in a trial of the OX40 agonist ivuxolimab. CDR3 sequence (DNA): TGTGCCAGCACGGCACGGGGTGAAAAACTGTTTTTT. Its translation is CASTARGEKLFF.